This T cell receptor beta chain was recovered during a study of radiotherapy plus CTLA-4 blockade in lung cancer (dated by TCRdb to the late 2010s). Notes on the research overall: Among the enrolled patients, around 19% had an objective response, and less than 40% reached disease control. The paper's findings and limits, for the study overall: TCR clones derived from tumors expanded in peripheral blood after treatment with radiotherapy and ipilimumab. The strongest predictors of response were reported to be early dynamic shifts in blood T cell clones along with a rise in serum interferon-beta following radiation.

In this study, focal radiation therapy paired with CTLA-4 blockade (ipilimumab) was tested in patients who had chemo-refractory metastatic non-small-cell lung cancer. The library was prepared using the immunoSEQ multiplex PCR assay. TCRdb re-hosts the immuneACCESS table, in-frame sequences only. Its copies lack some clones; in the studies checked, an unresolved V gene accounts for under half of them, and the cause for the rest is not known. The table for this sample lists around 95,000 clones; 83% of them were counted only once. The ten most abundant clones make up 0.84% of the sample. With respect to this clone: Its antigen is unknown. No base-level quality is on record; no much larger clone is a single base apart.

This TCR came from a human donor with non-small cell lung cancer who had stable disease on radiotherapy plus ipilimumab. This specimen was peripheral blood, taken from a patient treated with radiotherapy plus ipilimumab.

The CDR3 region: CASSPVIGTEAFF. The sequenced DNA: TGTGCCAGCTCACCAGTTATAGGAACTGAAGCTTTCTTT. The chain links TRBV18 with TRBJ1-1; the D segment cannot be called with confidence. From a lookup of the germline V gene, CDR1 and CDR2 are KGHSH and LQKENI. Between the V and J ends, shortened by 2 bases and 5 bases respectively, the junction contains 9 bases. From cysteine to phenylalanine, the CDR3 is 13 amino acids long. Only the CDR3 region is kept as DNA, spanning 39 bases read in frame from base 1.